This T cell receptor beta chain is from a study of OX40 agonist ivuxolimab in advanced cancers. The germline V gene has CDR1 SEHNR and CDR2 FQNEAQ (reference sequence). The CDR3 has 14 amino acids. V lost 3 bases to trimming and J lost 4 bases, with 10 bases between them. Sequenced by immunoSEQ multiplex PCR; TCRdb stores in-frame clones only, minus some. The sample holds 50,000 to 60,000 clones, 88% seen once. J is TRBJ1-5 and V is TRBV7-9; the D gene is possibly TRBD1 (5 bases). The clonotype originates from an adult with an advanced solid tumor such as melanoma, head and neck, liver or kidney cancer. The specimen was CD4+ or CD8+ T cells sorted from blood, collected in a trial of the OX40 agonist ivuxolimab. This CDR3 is CASSFSTGNQPQHF. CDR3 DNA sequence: TGTGCCAGCAGCTTCTCCACAGGTAATCAGCCCCAGCATTTT. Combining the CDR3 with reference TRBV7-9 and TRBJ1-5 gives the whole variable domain DTGVSQNPRHKITKRGQNVTFRCDPISEHNRLYWYRQTLGQGPEFLTYFQNEAQLEKSRLLSDRFSAERPKGSFSTLEIQRTEQGDSAMYLCASSFSTGNQPQHFGDGTRLSIL.